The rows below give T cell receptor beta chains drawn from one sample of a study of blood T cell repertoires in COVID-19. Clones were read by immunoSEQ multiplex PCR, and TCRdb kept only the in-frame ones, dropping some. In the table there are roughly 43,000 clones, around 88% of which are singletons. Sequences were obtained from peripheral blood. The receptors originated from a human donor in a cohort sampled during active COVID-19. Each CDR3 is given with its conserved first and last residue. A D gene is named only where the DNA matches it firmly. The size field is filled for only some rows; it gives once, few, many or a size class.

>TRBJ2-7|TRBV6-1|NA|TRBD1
TGTGCCAGCAGTGCGGCCCCCGGGACAGGGGACTACGAGCAGTACTTC
CASSAAPGTGDYEQYF
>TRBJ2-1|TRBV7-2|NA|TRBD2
TGTGCCAGCAGCTTGGGACTAAACAATGAGCAGTTCTTC
CASSLGLNNEQFF
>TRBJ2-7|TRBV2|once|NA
TGTGCCAGCAGGGGGGGTCTGGGCGAGCAGTACTTC
CASRGGLGEQYF
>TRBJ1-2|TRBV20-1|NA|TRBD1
TGCAGTGCTAGTCTGTATGTCGGAGACAGGGTCACTAACTATGGCTACACCTTC
CSASLYVGDRVTNYGYTF
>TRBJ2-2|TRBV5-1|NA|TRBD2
TGCGCCAGCAGCCCGAGCGGGGACACCGGGGAGCTGTTTTTT
CASSPSGDTGELFF
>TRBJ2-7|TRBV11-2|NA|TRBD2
TGTGCCAGCAGCCCGACCAAAAGTGGCGGGGGGAACTACGAGCAGTACTTC
CASSPTKSGGGNYEQYF
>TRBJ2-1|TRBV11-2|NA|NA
TGTGCCAGCAGCTTCGGCGGGGTTGAGCAGTTCTTC
CASSFGGVEQFF
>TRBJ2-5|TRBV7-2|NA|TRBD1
TGTGCCAGCAGCTGGGACAGGGGGATTGAGACCCAGTACTTC
CASSWDRGIETQYF
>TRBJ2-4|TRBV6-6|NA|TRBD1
TGTGCCAGCATGTATGACGGGACAGCGCAAAACATTCAGTACTTC
CASMYDGTAQNIQYF
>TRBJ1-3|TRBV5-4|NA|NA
TGTGCCAGCAGCTACCTTGGAGGCAGCTCTGGAAACACCATATATTTT
CASSYLGGSSGNTIYF
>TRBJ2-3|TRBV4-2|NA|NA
TGTGCCAGCAGCCCCTATGCCGGCACAGATACGCAGTATTTT
CASSPYAGTDTQYF
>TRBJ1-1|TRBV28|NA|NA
TGTGCCAGCACGAGGATCGAAACTGAAGCTTTCTTT
CASTRIETEAFF
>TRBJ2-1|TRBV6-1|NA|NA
TGTGCCAGCAGTGAAGAAGCGGGCTCCTACAATGAGCAGTTCTTC
CASSEEAGSYNEQFF
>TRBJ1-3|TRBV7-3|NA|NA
TGTGCCAGCAGCGCACTTCCAGGGGTCGTCGGAAACACCATATATTTT
CASSALPGVVGNTIYF
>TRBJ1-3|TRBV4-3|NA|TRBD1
TGCGCCAGCAGCCAGGGGACAGGGACAGGAAACACCATATATTTT
CASSQGTGTGNTIYF
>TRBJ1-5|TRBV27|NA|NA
TGTGCCAGCAGTTTAGTTTATAGCAATCAGCCCCAGCATTTT
CASSLVYSNQPQHF
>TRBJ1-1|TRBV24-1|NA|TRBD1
TGTGCCACGATGAACAGGGGGATGAACACTGAAGCTTTCTTT
CATMNRGMNTEAFF
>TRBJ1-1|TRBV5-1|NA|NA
TGCGCCAGCAGCTTAGTCAGGGACACTGAAGCTTTCTTT
CASSLVRDTEAFF
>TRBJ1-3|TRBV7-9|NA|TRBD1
TGTGCCAGCAAGGACAGGGGCTCTGGAAACACCATATATTTT
CASKDRGSGNTIYF
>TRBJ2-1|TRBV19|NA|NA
TGTGCCAGTAGTATATCTAGCAGACCCTTTACAAGTACCTACAATGAGCAGTTCTTC
CASSISSRPFTSTYNEQFF
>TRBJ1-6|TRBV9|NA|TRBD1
TGTGCCAGCAGCGGGCGACAGGGATTAGGGTCACCCCTCCACTTT
CASSGRQGLGSPLHF
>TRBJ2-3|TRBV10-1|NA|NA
TGCGCCAGCAGTGACAGGGGAGATACGCAGTATTTT
CASSDRGDTQYF
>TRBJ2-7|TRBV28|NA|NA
TGTGCCAGCAGTTTAGGACCGGGGTTCCACGAGCAGTACTTC
CASSLGPGFHEQYF
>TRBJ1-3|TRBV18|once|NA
TGTGCCAGCTCACCCATTGGACAGAGTGGAAACACCATATATTTT
CASSPIGQSGNTIYF
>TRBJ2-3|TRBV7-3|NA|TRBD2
TGTGCCAGCAGCTTAGAGTCTCGTGGGAGGGCCAACACGCAGTATTTT
CASSLESRGRANTQYF
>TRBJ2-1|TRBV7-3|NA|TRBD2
TGTGCCAGCAGCTTAAGCGCGGGGGTAGTGTACAATGAGCAGTTCTTC
CASSLSAGVVYNEQFF
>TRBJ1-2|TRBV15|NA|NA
TGTGCCACCAGCAGAGACCTTGCGGGCTACACCTTC
CATSRDLAGYTF
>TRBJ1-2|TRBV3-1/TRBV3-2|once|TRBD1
TGTGCCAGCAGCCAAGCTGGACAGGGTGATGGCTACACCTTC
CASSQAGQGDGYTF
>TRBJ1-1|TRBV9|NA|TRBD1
TGTGCCAGCAGCGTAGGGGACAGGGGGCAAGCTTTCTTT
CASSVGDRGQAFF
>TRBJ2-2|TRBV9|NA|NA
TGTGCCAGCAGCGTAGCTGGTCAGGGACTGTCCGGGGAGCTGTTTTTT
CASSVAGQGLSGELFF
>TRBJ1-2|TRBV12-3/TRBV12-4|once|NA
TGTGCCAGCAGTTTAGTGGGGAGTCAGGGCTACACCTTC
CASSLVGSQGYTF
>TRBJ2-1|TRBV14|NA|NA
TGTGCCAGCAGCGAAAAAATTGGAATACTAGGGTACAATGAGCAGTTCTTC
CASSEKIGILGYNEQFF
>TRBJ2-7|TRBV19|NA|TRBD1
TGTGCCAGTAGACAGGGGGCGAATCGCGAGCAGTACTTC
CASRQGANREQYF
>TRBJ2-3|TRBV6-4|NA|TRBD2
TGTGCCAGCAGCCCTGGACTAGGGGCAGATACGCAGTATTTT
CASSPGLGADTQYF
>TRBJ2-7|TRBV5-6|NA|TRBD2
TGTGCCAGCAGCTTGGGCGGACTAGCGGAGACGTACGAGCAGTACTTC
CASSLGGLAETYEQYF
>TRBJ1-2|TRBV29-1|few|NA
TGCAGCGCGGATAAGACCTCACAGGCCTATGGCTACACCTTC
CSADKTSQAYGYTF
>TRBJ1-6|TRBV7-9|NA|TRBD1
TGTGCCAGCAGCTCAATCCTCAGGGGGTCCTATAATTCACCCCTCCACTTT
CASSSILRGSYNSPLHF
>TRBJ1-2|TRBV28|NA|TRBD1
TGTGCCAGCAGTGGACAACAGGGGGCACACGGCTACACCTTC
CASSGQQGAHGYTF
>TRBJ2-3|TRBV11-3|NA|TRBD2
TGTGCCAGCAGCTTATTAAGCGGGGGAGGCACAGATACGCAGTATTTT
CASSLLSGGGTDTQYF
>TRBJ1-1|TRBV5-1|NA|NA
TGCGCCAGCAGCCCCGGGAATTTAAGGGACACTGAAGCTTTCTTT
CASSPGNLRDTEAFF
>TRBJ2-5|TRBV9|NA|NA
TGTGCCAGCAGCCCCCGGGAAGAGACCCAGTACTTC
CASSPREETQYF
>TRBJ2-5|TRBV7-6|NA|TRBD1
TGTGCCAGCAGTTTAGGGGGCGCAGGGGGCTGGGAGACCCAGTACTTC
CASSLGGAGGWETQYF
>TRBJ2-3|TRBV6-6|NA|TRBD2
TGTGCCAGCAGTGGACGACTAGCGGGAGTTCCGGATACGCAGTATTTT
CASSGRLAGVPDTQYF
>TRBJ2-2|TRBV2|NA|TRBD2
TGTGCCAGCAACCCAGGGAGGGACACCGGGGAGCTGTTTTTT
CASNPGRDTGELFF